The clone carrying this T cell receptor beta chain came up once. Its cognate antigen is unknown. This entry is derived from a study of shared clonotypes between healthy human individuals. Overall study context: CD4 naive and memory got three plates each, CD8 naive two, CD8 memory one.

Trimming left V 3 bases short and J 4 bases short, with 14 bases between. Looked up from germline, CDR1 is SGHRS and CDR2 is YFSETQ. This CDR3 comprises 14 residues. Naive CD8 isolation took CD45RO-negative cells positively selected for CCR7 and excluded terminally differentiated effector memory CD45RA+ cells. Adult Caucasians living in Nashville, Tennessee made up all of the donors. Measured with immunoSEQ multiplex PCR; TCRdb has only the in-frame clones, and not every one. The sample yields around 2,100,000 clones, approximately 94% seen once. Overall study findings and caveats: Generally, estimated richness proved larger in naive subsets than it did in memory subsets. All-four-donor shared clonotypes had higher generation probabilities than non-shared clonotypes did.

This rearrangement joins TRBV5-1 to TRBJ2-7; tentative D call: TRBD1 (5 bases). This receptor was taken from a young man in good health. What was sequenced was naive CD8+ T cells sorted from blood. CDR3 sequence: CASSWVDTLYEQYF. Here the CDR3 DNA reads TGCGCCAGCAGCTGGGTGGACACCCTATACGAGCAGTACTTC.